The TCR beta chain described here comes from a study of beta chain features in type 1 diabetes. Points from the study as a whole: Naive, central memory and Treg TCRB repertoires seemed to resemble each other more closely in patients than they did in healthy donors.

Using CD45RO/CCR7/CD25/CD127/CD95/CD27, CD4+ naive, central memory, regulatory and stem cell-like memory cells were sorted. All of the isolated RNA was reverse transcribed, so expressed TCRB transcripts were sequenced. Profiling relied on immunoSEQ multiplex PCR, and the TCRdb table lists in-frame clones only, not all of them. This sample carries approximately 300,000 clones, 9.5% to 12% of them seen once, and the ten largest clones take about 0.015%. This clone has only a few counts. The antigen remains unidentified. Losses at the gene ends were 3 bases for V and 2 bases for J; bases not matched to a gene: 5. This CDR3 region has 15 residues. The germline CDR1 and CDR2 sequences are KGHSH and LQKENI.

The sample taken for sequencing was naive CD4+ T cells from blood. The chain combines TRBV18 with TRBJ2-5; TRBD2 matches 8 bases. This clonotype was sampled from a woman aged 25 to 39 in good health. The CDR3 loop reads CASSPPGGSQETQYF. The CDR3 bases are TGTGCCAGCTCACCTCCGGGGGGGTCGCAAGAGACCCAGTACTTC.